The 11 T cell receptor beta chains given below trace back to one sample, sequenced in a study of CD8+CD57+ T cells in acquired aplastic anemia. TCR beta VDJ and CDR3 profiling used genomic DNA as template. TCRdb fed the reads into MiXCR, producing one record per CDR3 protein. The sample consists of 250,000 to 300,000 distinct CDR3 sequences, roughly 50% of them appearing once. Sequenced material: sorted CD4+, CD8+, or CD8+CD57+ T cells (not recorded which) from PBMCs. All receptors derive from a human donor with severe aplastic anemia or a healthy control (not recorded which).

V usage is TRBV7-9 and J usage is TRBJ1-1; a possible D gene is TRBD1 (6 bases). This CDR3 has 14 amino acids. The germline V and J ends were trimmed by 5 bases and 6 bases, with 16 bases remaining between them. Germline lookup yields CDR1 SEHNR and CDR2 FQNEAQ (reference sequence). The CDR3 loop reads CASSVQGGNAEAFF. For the CDR3, the DNA is TGTGCCAGCAGCGTACAGGGTGGGAATGCTGAAGCTTTCTTT.

This clonotype was observed a few times. V is TRBV7-8 and J is TRBJ1-3, with 9 nucleotides matching TRBD1. The CDR3 contains 15 residues. Germline V gene data show CDR1 as SGHVS and CDR2 as FQNEAQ. V lost 5 bases, J lost 4 bases, and 6 bases stayed unmatched. The CDR3 bases are TGTGCCAGCAGCCAAAACAGGGGGCGAGGAAACACCATATATTTT. This codes for CASSQNRGRGNTIYF.

Note on this clonotype: This sequence may be a read error, since a much larger clone differs from it by one base. The gene calls are TRBV28 and TRBJ1-2, with 9 bases identical to TRBD1. This CDR3 spans 15 amino acids. The V gene's germline CDR1 is MDHEN and CDR2 SYDVKM. The V segment lost 4 bases and the J segment 4 bases; nucleotides outside the gene matches: 7. The CDR3 DNA reads as TGTGCCAGCAGTTCCGCGGGACAGGGTAGCTATGGCTACACCTTC. Amino acids: CASSSAGQGSYGYTF.

This clonotype was detected ten times or more. The chain couples TRBV10-3 to TRBJ1-5; D remains unclear. The germline V gene has CDR1 ENHRY and CDR2 SYGVKD. The length of the CDR3 is 15 residues. Trimming took off 4 bases at V and 4 bases at J, with 14 bases between the two ends. CDR3: CAISAVSLTNQPQHF. The CDR3, as DNA: TGTGCCATCAGTGCCGTCTCCTTGACAAATCAGCCCCAGCATTTT.

Comment on this clonotype: A read error is possible here, since a much larger clone lies one base away. The rearrangement joins TRBV6-5 to TRBJ2-2; possible D gene TRBD1, 6 bases. Germline-derived CDR1 and CDR2 are MNHEY and SVGAGI. The CDR3 contains 15 residues. The DNA for the CDR3 is TGTGCCAGCGTCCGGACAGTCGCGAACACCGGGGAGCTGGTTTTT. This translates into CASVRTVANTGELVF.

V is TRBV20-1 and J is TRBJ2-1; TRBD2 matches at 14 bases. The CDR3 extends over 14 amino acids. Germline V gene lookup returns CDR1 DFQATT and CDR2 SNEGSKA (reference sequence). The V segment lost 5 bases and the J segment 10 bases; nucleotides outside the gene matches: 7. The CDR3 DNA is TGCAGTGCTTTGACTAGCGGGAGGGCCGGAGAGCAGTTCTTC. It specifies CSALTSGRAGEQFF.

This chain links TRBV10-3 with TRBJ2-1; 7 nucleotides align to TRBD2. This CDR3 is built from 14 residues. CDR1 and CDR2 (germline): ENHRY, SYGVKD. The trim removed 8 bases at V and 5 bases at J, leaving 9 bases unmatched. In DNA, the CDR3 is TGTGCCATCGAGAGGAGCGGGGCCGACAATGAGCAGTTCTTC. It translates to CAIERSGADNEQFF.

This chain joins TRBV15 and TRBJ2-1; no clear D. The CDR3 is 14 amino acids. V lost 0 bases, J lost 8 bases, and 11 bases lay in between. CDR1 LNHNV and CDR2 YYDKDF come from the germline V gene (reference sequence). The CDR3 sequence is CATSREAKGDEQFF. CDR3 in DNA: TGTGCCACCAGCAGAGAGGCCAAAGGAGATGAGCAGTTCTTC. Full variable domain (missing parts from reference TRBV15 and TRBJ2-1): DAMVIQNPRYQVTQFGKPVTLSCSQTLNHNVMYWYQQKSSQAPKLLFHYYDKDFNNEADTPDNFQSRRPNTSFCFLDIRSPGLGDTAMYLCATSREAKGDEQFFGPGTRLTVL.

This clonotype was counted ten times or more. V usage is TRBV7-3 and J usage is TRBJ2-3; a weak D match, TRBD2 (5 bases). Germline V CDR1 and CDR2: SGHTA, FQGTGA. V lost 2 bases and J lost 1, with 13 bases in between. This CDR3 is 16 amino acids long. CDR3 in DNA: TGTGCCAGCAGCTTAGGAGGTAGCGTGGGCACAGATACGCAGTATTTT. This codes for CASSLGGSVGTDTQYF.

This clonotype was recorded a few times. This may stem from a read error, because a much larger clone lies one nucleotide away. The gene calls are TRBV5-6 and TRBJ1-1, with 8 bases that match TRBD1. Germline V gene data show CDR1 as SGHDT and CDR2 as YYEEEE. The CDR3 covers 13 residues. CDR3 amino acids: CASGLDRDTEAFF. DNA for the CDR3: TGTGCCAGCGGCTTGGACAGGGACACTGAAGCTTTCTTT.

This clonotype was picked up many times. The chain has TRBV5-1 and TRBJ2-7; 8 nucleotides match TRBD1. CDR1 is SGHRS and CDR2 is YFSETQ in the germline V gene. The CDR3 contains 14 residues. Trimming cost V 0 bases and J 5 bases; bases outside gene matches: 4. CDR3 region: CASSLGGQGHEQYF. In DNA, the CDR3 is TGCGCCAGCAGCTTGGGAGGACAGGGTCACGAGCAGTACTTC.